These T cell receptor beta chains were read from a single sample in a study of neoadjuvant nivolumab and ipilimumab in lung cancer. Profiled with immunoSEQ multiplex PCR; TCRdb holds only in-frame clones, not every one. The sample includes about 4,000 clones, 70% to 80% seen only once; the top ten take over 4%. The sequencing here drew on peripheral blood, taken after neoadjuvant nivolumab, alone or with ipilimumab, at or shortly before surgery. These receptors all stem from an adult with non-small cell lung cancer. CDR3s include the opening cysteine and the closing phenylalanine or tryptophan. Fields, in order: D gene, clone size, V gene, CDR3 length, J gene, CDR3 protein, CDR3 DNA. A D gene is named only where the DNA matches it firmly. The size of a clone is reported for some rows only, either as once, few or many, or as a class for expanded clones.

.	.	TRBV5-6	14	TRBJ2-7	CASSLGTAGTRRAF	TGTGCCAGCAGCTTGGGGACGGCAGGGACCCGGCGGGCTTTC
TRBD2	.	TRBV6-6	15	TRBJ2-7	CASVRGTSVPYEQYF	TGTGCCAGCGTGAGGGGGACTAGCGTACCCTACGAGCAGTACTTC
TRBD1	.	TRBV5-1	12	TRBJ1-1	CASNPGQGEAFF	TGCGCCAGCAACCCGGGACAGGGTGAAGCTTTCTTT
.	.	TRBV6-5	15	TRBJ1-5	CASSRLAESNQPQHF	TGTGCCAGCAGCCGGCTGGCGGAGAGCAATCAGCCCCAGCATTTT
TRBD1	.	TRBV5-1	15	TRBJ2-1	CASSRQGALGNEQFF	TGCGCCAGCAGCAGACAGGGGGCCTTAGGCAATGAGCAGTTCTTC
TRBD2	once	TRBV4-1	18	TRBJ2-3	CASSQLRLAGGSTDTQYF	TGCGCCAGCAGCCAATTAAGACTAGCGGGGGGGAGCACAGATACGCAGTATTTT
TRBD1	few	TRBV2	15	TRBJ1-5	CASSGRTGVRQPQHF	TGTGCCAGCAGTGGTAGGACAGGGGTTCGGCAGCCCCAGCATTTT
.	.	TRBV28	17	TRBJ1-4	CASSGGAAASRNEKLFF	TGTGCCAGCAGTGGGGGGGCTGCCGCGTCTCGAAATGAAAAACTGTTTTTT
.	.	TRBV6-5	13	TRBJ2-2	CASSYRVNGELFF	TGTGCCAGCAGTTACAGGGTTAACGGGGAGCTGTTTTTT
.	.	TRBV5-1	15	TRBJ1-1	CASSLLGGEGTEAFF	TGCGCCAGCAGCTTGCTCGGGGGTGAAGGCACTGAAGCTTTCTTT
.	.	TRBV5-4	16	TRBJ2-3	CASSLDGRSRTDTQYF	TGTGCCAGCAGCTTGGATGGCAGGTCGAGGACAGATACGCAGTATTTT
.	.	TRBV7-6	18	TRBJ2-1	CASSGQGARGVIYNEQFF	TGTGCCAGCAGCGGACAGGGTGCGCGGGGGGTTATCTACAATGAGCAGTTCTTC
TRBD1	.	TRBV7-9	14	TRBJ1-1	CASTPNRGGTEAFF	TGTGCCAGCACCCCCAACAGGGGTGGCACTGAAGCTTTCTTT
TRBD1	few	TRBV2	14	TRBJ1-1	CASSALGQGPEAFF	TGTGCCAGCAGTGCGTTGGGACAGGGGCCTGAAGCTTTCTTT
.	.	TRBV7-9	14	TRBJ2-3	CASSLETGADTQYF	TGTGCCAGCAGCTTAGAGACGGGCGCAGATACGCAGTATTTT
TRBD2	.	TRBV9	16	TRBJ2-2	CASSPRLAGATGELFF	TGTGCCAGCAGCCCCCGACTAGCGGGAGCCACCGGGGAGCTGTTTTTT
TRBD1	.	TRBV6-6	14	TRBJ2-7	CASSYPGQGYEQYF	TGTGCCAGCAGTTACCCGGGACAGGGTTACGAGCAGTACTTC
.	once	TRBV27	11	TRBJ2-1	CASSDYNEQFF	TGTGCCAGCTCGGACTACAATGAGCAGTTCTTC
.	.	TRBV9	13	TRBJ2-7	CASSPQGGEEQYF	TGTGCCAGCAGCCCCCAGGGGGGTGAAGAGCAGTACTTC
.	.	TRBV19	17	TRBJ1-3	CASSTWGFGQPGNTIYF	TGTGCCAGTAGTACTTGGGGATTTGGCCAGCCTGGAAACACCATATATTTT
.	.	TRBV14	15	TRBJ1-2	CASSPREHFHDGYTF	TGTGCCAGCAGCCCCCGGGAGCATTTCCATGATGGCTACACCTTC
TRBD1	.	TRBV5-1	15	TRBJ2-7	CASSLAGTGPDEQYF	TGCGCCAGCAGCTTGGCGGGGACAGGGCCCGACGAGCAGTACTTC
.	.	TRBV15	15	TRBJ2-2	CATSSPGAVAGELFF	TGTGCCACCAGCAGCCCAGGGGCGGTAGCCGGGGAGCTGTTTTTT
.	.	TRBV19	14	TRBJ2-1	CASSIRGSYNEQFF	TGTGCCAGTAGTATCCGAGGCTCCTACAATGAGCAGTTCTTC
.	.	TRBV11-2	13	TRBJ1-4	CASSPGTTEKLFF	TGTGCCAGCAGCCCCGGGACAACGGAAAAACTGTTTTTT
.	.	TRBV5-5	14	TRBJ2-1	CASSPDGGGGEQFF	TGTGCCAGCAGCCCGGACGGGGGAGGAGGTGAGCAGTTCTTC
.	.	TRBV7-2	14	TRBJ1-3	CASSFQGAGGTIYF	TGTGCCAGCAGCTTCCAGGGTGCGGGAGGGACCATATATTTT
.	.	TRBV18	15	TRBJ1-6	CASSLSGPINSPLHF	TGTGCCAGCTCACTCTCGGGACCGATTAATTCACCCCTCCACTTT
.	.	TRBV7-2	13	TRBJ2-7	CASSQQAPYEQYF	TGTGCCAGCAGTCAACAGGCCCCCTACGAGCAGTACTTC
.	large	TRBV15	15	TRBJ1-5	CATSRERDHNQPQHF	TGTGCCACCAGCAGAGAACGGGACCACAATCAGCCCCAGCATTTT
TRBD1	.	TRBV19	14	TRBJ1-5	CASSRRDREQPQHF	TGTGCCAGTAGTAGGCGGGACAGGGAACAGCCCCAGCATTTT
.	.	TRBV9	13	TRBJ2-1	CASSPGTLNEQFF	TGTGCCAGCAGCCCTGGGACCCTCAATGAGCAGTTCTTC
.	.	TRBV30	13	TRBJ2-3	CAWRARGTDTQYF	TGTGCCTGGAGAGCACGAGGCACAGATACGCAGTATTTT
TRBD2	.	TRBV7-9	15	TRBJ2-1	CASSLSGGVKDEQFF	TGTGCCAGCAGCTTAAGCGGGGGGGTAAAGGATGAGCAGTTCTTC
.	few	TRBV10-3	13	TRBJ2-5	CAASGRTEETQYF	TGTGCCGCTTCCGGCCGGACCGAAGAGACCCAGTACTTC
TRBD2	once	TRBV5-1	15	TRBJ2-7	CASSLAPSGEYEQYF	TGCGCCAGCAGCTTGGCGCCTAGCGGGGAGTACGAGCAGTACTTC
.	.	TRBV5-1	13	TRBJ2-5	CASSVVEQETQYF	TGCGCCAGCAGCGTGGTCGAACAAGAGACCCAGTACTTC
TRBD2	few	TRBV5-4	16	TRBJ2-5	CASSRTSGGRGETQYF	TGTGCCAGCAGCAGGACTAGCGGAGGGCGCGGTGAGACCCAGTACTTC
TRBD1	.	TRBV5-6	15	TRBJ2-7	CASSWTPGQGAEQYF	TGTGCCAGCAGCTGGACTCCGGGACAGGGCGCCGAGCAGTACTTC
TRBD1	.	TRBV18	15	TRBJ2-3	CASSPPTGGRDTQYF	TGTGCCAGCTCACCGCCGACAGGGGGCAGAGATACGCAGTATTTT
.	.	TRBV5-4	13	TRBJ1-4	CASSLLPYEKLFF	TGTGCCAGCAGCCTTCTACCGTATGAAAAACTGTTTTTT
.	few	TRBV4-2	18	TRBJ1-2	CASSQDRSGATINYGYTF	TGTGCCAGCAGCCAAGATAGATCAGGGGCGACGATTAACTATGGCTACACCTTC
TRBD1	few	TRBV2	13	TRBJ1-6	CASSEGDSTPLHF	TGTGCCAGCAGTGAAGGGGACAGCACTCCCCTCCACTTT
.	.	TRBV4-1	14	TRBJ1-2	CASSTAGANYGYTF	TGCGCCAGCAGTACCGCAGGGGCCAACTATGGCTACACCTTC
.	.	TRBV5-1	16	TRBJ2-7	CASSLGGGTASYEQYF	TGCGCCAGCAGCTTGGGGGGCGGGACTGCTTCCTACGAGCAGTACTTC
.	few	TRBV7-6	13	TRBJ1-5	CASSLGWGQPQHF	TGTGCCAGCAGCTTAGGTTGGGGTCAGCCCCAGCATTTT
.	once	TRBV11-1	15	TRBJ1-1	CASSFGGRESTEAFF	TGTGCCAGCAGCTTCGGGGGCAGGGAGAGCACTGAAGCTTTCTTT
.	few	TRBV28	13	TRBJ1-2	CASSPGQRYGYTF	TGTGCCAGCAGTCCCGGACAGCGCTATGGCTACACCTTC
.	.	TRBV7-8	14	TRBJ1-1	CASSARRGDTEAFF	TGTGCCAGCAGCGCCCGGAGGGGAGACACTGAAGCTTTCTTT
TRBD1	.	TRBV18	16	TRBJ1-4	CASSPNRGATNEKLFF	TGTGCCAGCTCACCGAACAGGGGTGCAACTAATGAAAAACTGTTTTTT
TRBD2	.	TRBV2	15	TRBJ2-7	CASSFSGRPSYEQYF	TGTGCCAGCAGTTTTAGCGGGAGACCCTCCTACGAGCAGTACTTC
.	.	TRBV7-2	14	TRBJ2-2	CASSKGGDTGELFF	TGTGCCAGCAGCAAGGGGGGAGACACCGGGGAGCTGTTTTTT
.	.	TRBV6-5	15	TRBJ2-6	CASSYASSGANVLTF	TGTGCCAGCAGTTACGCTAGCTCTGGGGCCAACGTCCTGACTTTC
.	.	TRBV5-1	13	TRBJ2-1	CASKKQGDNEQFF	TGCGCCAGCAAGAAACAGGGTGATAATGAGCAGTTCTTC
.	.	TRBV30	11	TRBJ1-1	CAWSEPLRAFF	TGTGCCTGGAGTGAGCCCTTGAGAGCTTTCTTT
.	.	TRBV9	15	TRBJ2-2	CASGWNSSNTGELFF	TGTGCCAGCGGGTGGAATAGTTCGAACACCGGGGAGCTGTTTTTT